This TCR beta chain came from a study of shared clonotypes between healthy human individuals. Study-wide background: Each donor had three CD4 naive, three CD4 memory, two CD8 naive and one CD8 memory plate.

How the authors handled the data: For the immunoSEQ data, sequences were junction-only without quality scores, so filtering differed. Using immunoSEQ multiplex PCR, the repertoire was profiled, and TCRdb retains in-frame clones only, with some absent. The D gene and trimming were derived from the DNA, and the V and J assignments and clone size from that table. The sample has about 820,000 clones; 90% to 95% are singletons. As for this clone: Antigen unknown.

Findings and caveats of the study: Non-shared clonotypes displayed generation probabilities falling below those of clonotypes present in all four donors. Sampling covered nothing but blood. Tissue TCR repertoires likely differ from those found in blood.

Naive CD8 cells, CD45RO-negative and positively selected for CCR7, excluded terminally differentiated effector memory CD45RA+ cells. CDR3 length: 15 amino acids. V dropped 2 bases and J dropped 2 bases, with 11 bases sitting between them. Germline V gene lookup returns CDR1 MNHEY and CDR2 SVGAGI. The rearrangement joins TRBV6-5 to TRBJ2-3, with D maybe TRBD1 (5 bases). The receptor was isolated from a man aged 25 to 45 in good health. The specimen sequenced was naive CD8+ T cells sorted from blood. This CDR3 is CASSYTGHPTDTQYF. The CDR3 nucleotides are TGTGCCAGCAGTTACACCGGACATCCCACAGATACGCAGTATTTT.